Reported below is one T cell receptor beta chain. Its antigen remains unknown. From germline, CDR1 is MNHEY and CDR2 SVGAGI. The germline V and J ends were trimmed by 0 bases and 2 bases, with 8 bases remaining between them. This CDR3 spans 15 amino acids. The donors were part of the roughly 110-subject validation cohort, which stood apart from the approximately 640-subject first cohort. The source of the sample is a study of cytomegalovirus exposure and HLA in healthy donors. Overall study findings and caveats: The study recorded 164 TCR beta chains that were cytomegalovirus-associated. Reports showed the classifier diagnosing cytomegalovirus status with high specificity and sensitivity. First-cohort TCR clusters tended to co-occur in the approximately 120 validation repertoires, a later analysis found.

Only in-frame clones appear in the TCRdb table, and some are missing; sequencing was by immunoSEQ multiplex PCR. This sample has fewer than 200,000 clones; roughly 89% occur once, and the top ten carry roughly 3%. The chain couples TRBV6-5 to TRBJ2-1; D not certain. This receptor was taken from a woman aged 18-29 years in good health and CMV-seropositive. Sequenced: PBMCs. The CDR3 bases are TGTGCCAGCAGTTACTCTCGGAGCACCTACAATGAGCAGTTCTTC. Residues: CASSYSRSTYNEQFF.